A single sample is the source of the 29 T cell receptor beta chains below, sequenced in a study of CD8+CD57+ T cells in acquired aplastic anemia. Investigators profiled TCR beta VDJ and CDR3 from genomic DNA template. A single record per CDR3 protein comes from TCRdb applying MiXCR to the reads. The profile shows 68,000 or so distinct CDR3 sequences, roughly half of them singletons. Sequencing was carried out using sorted CD4+, CD8+, or CD8+CD57+ T cells (not recorded which) from PBMCs. The receptors originated from a human donor in good health, serving as a control.

This clonotype was seen at least ten times. The V gene is TRBV6-4, the J gene TRBJ2-3; 7 positions match TRBD2. Germline lookup yields CDR1 MRHNA and CDR2 SNTAGT. This CDR3 is built from 14 residues. V trimming: 10 bases; J trimming: 1 base; junction bases outside the gene matches: 8. CDR3 loop: CATRLASGTDTQYF. Written as DNA, the CDR3 is TGTGCCACCAGACTAGCATCTGGCACAGATACGCAGTATTTT.

A few counts support this clonotype. The junction differs from germline at one of its ends, possibly a read error. V is TRBV25-1 and J is TRBJ1-6, with TRBD1 matching 10 bases. The CDR3 is 15 amino acids. Germline CDR1 MGHDK, CDR2 SYGVNS. CDR3 region: CASNEGDRGNSPLHF. The CDR3 nucleotides read TGTGCCAGCAATGAAGGGGACAGGGGAAATTCACCCCTCCACTTT.

This clonotype has a count of ten or more. The rearrangement joins TRBV5-4 to TRBJ2-7; 12 bases match TRBD2. From germline, CDR1 is SGHNT and CDR2 YYREEE (reference sequence). The CDR3 totals 15 residues. The ends lost 4 bases at V and 3 bases at J; junction bases unmatched: 5. CDR3 DNA sequence: TGTGCCAGCAGCGTCGGACTAGCGGGGATCTACGAGCAGTACTTC. As protein: CASSVGLAGIYEQYF.

This chain links TRBV5-8 with TRBJ2-7; D unresolved. Germline CDR1 and CDR2: SGHTS and YDEGEE. The CDR3 runs to 12 residues. V gave up 4 bases and J gave up 8 bases, with 13 bases separating them. The CDR3 loop reads CASSKASTQQYF. CDR3 nucleotides: TGTGCCAGCAGCAAAGCTTCCACACAGCAGTACTTC.

The rearrangement links TRBV14 to TRBJ2-7; TRBD2 matches 9 bases. Trimming at V came to 4 bases and at J to 2 bases, leaving 6 bases not matched to a gene. The CDR3 is 15 amino acids. The germline V gene has CDR1 SGHDN and CDR2 FVKESK. CDR3 DNA: TGTGCCAGCAGCCTTTACGCGGGGGGGCCCTACGAGCAGTACTTC. Protein sequence: CASSLYAGGPYEQYF.

This rearrangement joins TRBV7-9 to TRBJ2-7; D call uncertain. The CDR3 is made up of 12 amino acids. Germline loops: CDR1 SEHNR, CDR2 FQNEAQ (reference sequence). Deletions cut 5 bases from V and 3 bases from J, with 8 bases between. CDR3 DNA sequence: TGTGCCAGCAGCCCCCAGGACTACGAGCAGTACTTC. It is translated as CASSPQDYEQYF.

The V call is TRBV15, the J call TRBJ1-1; unclear D gene. V dropped 1 base and J dropped 2 bases, with 8 bases sitting between them. The V gene's germline CDR1 is LNHNV and CDR2 YYDKDF (reference sequence). The CDR3 loop spans 14 amino acids. The CDR3 DNA follows: TGTGCCACCAGCAGAGTTCAGGTTAACACTGAAGCTTTCTTT. Translated: CATSRVQVNTEAFF.

This rearrangement joins TRBV18 to TRBJ2-7; D might be TRBD1 (6 bases). With 6 bases removed from V and 5 bases from J, the gap between germline ends came to 17 bases. This CDR3 contains 14 residues. Germline lookup yields CDR1 KGHSH and CDR2 LQKENI. The CDR3 nucleotides are TGTGCCAGCTCCCCCTCCCACAGGGCCCACGAGCAGTACTTC. This codes for CASSPSHRAHEQYF.

The chain employs TRBV5-4 and TRBJ2-5, with 10 bases identical to TRBD1. V shed 3 bases, J shed 4 bases, and the junction held 3 bases outside the gene matches. Germline V gene sequence: CDR1 SGHNT, CDR2 YYREEE (reference sequence). This CDR3 has 14 residues. The CDR3 coding sequence is TGTGCCAGCAGCTGGGGGACAGGGGTAGAGACCCAGTACTTC. Its translation: CASSWGTGVETQYF.

This clonotype was seen a handful of times. The chain uses TRBV29-1 and TRBJ1-2; tentative D call: TRBD1 (5 bases). Trimming removed 8 bases from V and 5 bases from J, with 18 bases in between. Per germline, CDR1 SQVTM and CDR2 ANQGSEA. This CDR3 comprises 13 residues. As DNA, the CDR3 is TGCAGCATATGGACCGGGACTGAGTATGGCTACACCTTC. It is translated as CSIWTGTEYGYTF. Full variable domain (missing parts from reference TRBV29-1 and TRBJ1-2): SAVISQKPSRDICQRGTSLTIQCQVDSQVTMMFWYRQQPGQSLTLIATANQGSEATYESGFVIDKFPISRPNLTFSTLTVSNMSPEDSSIYLCSIWTGTEYGYTFGSGTRLTVV.

This clonotype is a singleton in its sample. The V call is TRBV19, the J call TRBJ2-7, with D tentatively TRBD1 or TRBD2 (5 bases each). Trimming removed 5 bases from V and 2 bases from J, with 16 bases in between. Germline V gene data show CDR1 as LNHDA and CDR2 as SQIVND (reference sequence). This CDR3 region has 15 residues. Written as DNA, the CDR3 is TGTGCCAGTAGTCCTACGGGACGAAATACCTACGAGCAGTACTTC. It yields the protein CASSPTGRNTYEQYF. Full variable domain (outside the CDR3, taken from reference TRBV19 and TRBJ2-7): DGGITQSPKYLFRKEGQNVTLSCEQNLNHDAMYWYRQDPGQGLRLIYYSQIVNDFQKGDIAEGYSVSREKKESFPLTVTSAQKNPTAFYLCASSPTGRNTYEQYFGPGTRLTVT.

V gene TRBV7-9 combines with J gene TRBJ1-2; 7 positions match TRBD1. Germline assignment: CDR1 SEHNR and CDR2 FQNEAQ (reference sequence). Trimming cost V 4 bases and J 5 bases; bases outside gene matches: 1. CDR3 length equals 12 residues. The CDR3 sequence: CASSWDSYGYTF. The CDR3, as DNA: TGTGCCAGCAGCTGGGACAGTTATGGCTACACCTTC.

V is TRBV3-1 and J is TRBJ1-2; a weak D match, TRBD1 (5 bases). The CDR3 covers 14 residues. Trimming took off 1 base at V and 4 bases at J, with 10 bases between the two ends. The V gene's germline CDR1 is LGHDT and CDR2 YNNKEL (reference sequence). CDR3 amino acids: CASSQVIGTYGYTF. The DNA of the CDR3 is TGTGCCAGCAGCCAAGTTATTGGGACCTATGGCTACACCTTC.

The J gene is TRBJ1-3, the V gene TRBV29-1; TRBD1 matches 9 bases. The CDR3 is 15 residues long. Germline CDR1 is SQVTM and CDR2 is ANQGSEA. V lost 8 bases and J lost 1; bases outside the gene matches: 9. CDR3 protein: CSTLDRGASGNTIYF. DNA for the CDR3: TGCAGCACCCTCGACAGGGGGGCGTCTGGAAACACCATATATTTT. Full variable domain (remainder filled in from reference TRBV29-1 and TRBJ1-3): SAVISQKPSRDICQRGTSLTIQCQVDSQVTMMFWYRQQPGQSLTLIATANQGSEATYESGFVIDKFPISRPNLTFSTLTVSNMSPEDSSIYLCSTLDRGASGNTIYFGEGSWLTVV.

As concerns this clonotype: No conserved phenylalanine or tryptophan is present at the end of the CDR3, so a read error is the likely explanation. The chain carries TRBV19 and TRBJ2-7; 9 bases fit TRBD1. The CDR3 runs 14 residues. Germline CDR1 LNHDA, CDR2 SQIVND (reference sequence). CDR3 sequence (DNA): TGTGCCAGTAGTATTCGGGACAGGGTCTACGGGCAGTACCTC. The encoded protein is CASSIRDRVYGQYL.

V usage is TRBV20-1 and J usage is TRBJ2-7, with TRBD2 identical over 10 bases. CDR3 length: 16 residues. The junction had 12 bases not matched to a gene; V was cut back by 1 base and J by 6 bases. The germline V gene has CDR1 DFQATT and CDR2 SNEGSKA (reference sequence). The CDR3 nucleotides read TGCAGTGCTAGAGTCGAAGGAACTAGCGGGATCGGCGAGCAGTACTTC. Its translation: CSARVEGTSGIGEQYF.

The CDR3 loop reads CSARDRWDYGYTF. As DNA, the CDR3 is TGCAGTGCTAGGGACAGGTGGGACTATGGCTACACCTTC. The V gene is TRBV20-1, the J gene TRBJ1-2; 7 positions match TRBD1. With V trimmed by 3 bases and J by 3 bases, 4 bases remained unmatched. In germline, CDR1 is DFQATT, CDR2 SNEGSKA (reference sequence). The CDR3 totals 13 residues.

This clonotype was observed at least ten times. V is TRBV19 and J is TRBJ1-1; TRBD1 agrees at 11 bases. Germline CDR1 is LNHDA and CDR2 is SQIVND (reference sequence). The ends lost 7 bases at V and 7 bases at J; junction bases unmatched: 8. This CDR3 is built from 14 residues. The CDR3 region is CASTKDRGQGEAFF. Written as DNA, the CDR3 is TGTGCCAGTACCAAGGACAGGGGGCAAGGTGAAGCTTTCTTT.

This clonotype was seen a handful of times. The chain is built from TRBV29-1 and TRBJ1-1; weak D call: TRBD1 (6 bases). Deletions cut 4 bases from V and 3 bases from J, with 15 bases between. Germline CDR1 and CDR2: SQVTM and ANQGSEA. The length of the CDR3 is 14 residues. In DNA, the CDR3 is TGCAGCGTTGGCGGGGGGCGAGGGGACACTGAAGCTTTCTTT. It yields the protein CSVGGGRGDTEAFF.

Remarks on this clonotype: A much larger clone sits a single nucleotide away, making a read error possible. The chain is built from TRBV6-2 or TRBV6-3 and TRBJ2-7; D gene uncertain. CDR3 length: 13 amino acids. Germline V gene data show CDR1 as MNHEY and CDR2 as SVGEGT. The CDR3 is CASSYQSSYEHYF. The CDR3 DNA reads as TGTGCCAGCAGTTACCAATCCTCCTACGAGCATTACTTC.

The rearrangement uses TRBV24-1 and TRBJ1-5; D unclear. CDR1 and CDR2 from the germline V gene are KGHDR and SFDVKD. Trimming stripped 9 bases from V and 6 bases from J, with 14 bases between. The CDR3 sequence is 13 residues long. CDR3 sequence: CATSWEASQPQHF. Written as DNA, the CDR3 is TGTGCCACCTCCTGGGAGGCGAGTCAGCCCCAGCATTTT.

This chain joins TRBV7-9 and TRBJ1-2; D is unclear. The V gene lost 7 bases and the J gene lost 6 bases, with 18 bases spanning the gap. Germline V gives CDR1 SEHNR, CDR2 FQNEAQ (reference sequence). The CDR3 runs to 14 residues. Written as DNA, the CDR3 is TGTGCCAGCACCCCTTACCAGAGGGCGGATGGCTACACCTTC. Translating gives CASTPYQRADGYTF. Drawing the rest from reference TRBV7-9 and TRBJ1-2, the complete variable domain is DTGVSQNPRHKITKRGQNVTFRCDPISEHNRLYWYRQTLGQGPEFLTYFQNEAQLEKSRLLSDRFSAERPKGSFSTLEIQRTEQGDSAMYLCASTPYQRADGYTFGSGTRLTVV.

The chain combines TRBV5-1 with TRBJ2-7; 9 positions agree with TRBD2. Trimming removed 4 bases from V and 6 bases from J; junction bases left unmatched: 11. This CDR3 contains 15 residues. In germline, CDR1 is SGHRS, CDR2 YFSETQ. Here the CDR3 DNA reads TGCGCCAGCAGCCTAGCGGGGATGGGCGGCGGCGAGCAGTACTTC. Its protein product is CASSLAGMGGGEQYF.

This chain joins TRBV20-1 and TRBJ1-1, with D tentatively TRBD1 (5 bases). This CDR3 has 10 amino acids. V lost 0 bases and J lost 10, with 6 bases in between. Germline V gives CDR1 DFQATT, CDR2 SNEGSKA (reference sequence). CDR3 sequence reads: CSARDDRAFF. The CDR3, as DNA: TGCAGTGCTAGAGATGACAGAGCTTTCTTT.

The chain uses TRBV5-1 and TRBJ2-1; 14 nucleotides align to TRBD2. CDR1 and CDR2 from the germline V gene are SGHRS and YFSETQ. After removal of 3 bases from V and 5 bases from J, the junction contained 13 bases not matched to a gene. The CDR3 spans 19 residues. DNA of the CDR3: TGCGCCAGCAGCTCCGGACTTACTCCGGGACTAGCGGGAGACAATGAGCAGTTCTTC. Its protein is CASSSGLTPGLAGDNEQFF. Using reference TRBV5-1 and TRBJ2-1 for the parts outside the CDR3, the full variable domain is KAGVTQTPRYLIKTRGQQVTLSCSPISGHRSVSWYQQTPGQGLQFLFEYFSETQRNKGNFPGRFSGRQFSNSRSEMNVSTLELGDSALYLCASSSGLTPGLAGDNEQFFGPGTRLTVL.

Ten or more counts support this clonotype. The chain combines TRBV7-9 with TRBJ2-7; no reliable D call. The CDR3 is 12 residues long. V dropped 1 base and J dropped 7 bases, with 8 bases sitting between them. Germline CDR1 and CDR2: SEHNR and FQNEAQ (reference sequence). The CDR3 bases are TGTGCCAGCAGCTTAGAGTTTTGGGAGCAGTACTTC. It specifies CASSLEFWEQYF.

This sequence joins TRBV15 and TRBJ2-7; D perhaps matches TRBD2 (5 bases). Germline CDR1 LNHNV, CDR2 YYDKDF (reference sequence). This CDR3 spans 12 amino acids. The V end lost 6 bases, the J end lost 3 bases, and 9 bases lay between the germline ends. The CDR3 nucleotides are TGTGCCACCAGGTTAGAGGGCTACGAGCAGTACTTC. Its translation is CATRLEGYEQYF.

This clonotype was counted at least ten times. V gene TRBV11-3 combines with J gene TRBJ1-2; D is undetermined. This CDR3 has 15 amino acids. Trimming cost V 1 base and J 8 bases, with 17 bases left between them. The germline gives CDR1 SGHNT, CDR2 YENEEA. CDR3 DNA sequence: TGTGCCAGCAGCTTAGCTGTCCGGATCGGGGTAGGCTACACCTTC. This codes for CASSLAVRIGVGYTF.

Concerning this clonotype itself: A much bigger clone sits one base away, suggesting this may be a read error. The chain couples TRBV27 to TRBJ2-1; D unclear. The germline CDR1 and CDR2 sequences are MNHEY and SMNVEV (reference sequence). Trimming took 7 bases from V and 6 from J, leaving 13 bases between them. The CDR3 is made up of 13 amino acids. The CDR3 region has the DNA TGTGCCAGCATGGCAGTCCTTCTCAATGAGCAGTTCTTC. Amino acids: CASMAVLLNEQFF.